This T cell receptor beta chain is drawn from a study of STAT5B mutations in CD4+ large granular lymphocyte leukemia. V shed 4 bases and J shed 4 bases, with 5 bases lying between them. Germline-derived CDR1 and CDR2 are MGHDK and SYGVNS. The CDR3 runs 11 residues. The survey-level immunoSEQ assay was used. Assay: immunoSEQ multiplex PCR; the TCRdb copy retains only in-frame clones and omits some. The sample holds 23,000 or so clones, less than 80% seen once. As for this clone: Its antigen is unknown.

General study points: Main leukemic clonotypes were patient-specific, but 25% appeared at low frequency elsewhere. Patient CD4-sorted repertoires looked more clonal than healthy CD4+ repertoires, even without putative leukemic clones.

The source is a human donor in good health. Specimen: CD4+ T cells from blood buffy coats. The rearrangement links TRBV25-1 to TRBJ2-7; the D is unclear. The CDR3: CASSATYEQYF. DNA for the CDR3: TGTGCCAGCAGTGCGACTTACGAGCAGTACTTC.